These 3 T cell receptor beta chains were sequenced from one sample in a study of blood T cell repertoires in COVID-19 (dated by TCRdb to 2018 to 2021). The protocol used for the library was the immunoSEQ multiplex PCR assay. TCRdb stores this immuneACCESS table with in-frame sequences only. Part of the clones is absent; in the studies checked, under half of the shortfall reflects unresolved V genes, and no reason is known for the rest. The sample contains around 40,000 clones, roughly 90% of them found a single time. Roughly 13% of the sample is in the top ten clones. Sequences were obtained from peripheral blood. Receptors were obtained from a human donor in a cohort sampled during active COVID-19.

The V call is TRBV12-2, the J call TRBJ1-2; the DNA was not compared with TRBD1, the D call given in the table. TRBV12-2 is listed as a pseudogene. This CDR3 has 15 amino acids. DNA of the CDR3: TGTGCAAGTCGCTTAGCTACCATAGGGGACTATGGCTACACCTTC. Amino acid sequence: CASRLATIGDYGYTF.

The chain employs TRBV7-6 and TRBJ1-4, with 11 bases aligning to TRBD1. The CDR3 runs 16 residues. Germline V lookup: CDR1 SGHVS, CDR2 FNYEAQ. Trimming removed 1 base from V and 7 bases from J; junction bases left unmatched: 5. The CDR3 region is CASSLGTGGASEKLFF. CDR3 coding DNA: TGTGCCAGCAGCTTAGGGACAGGGGGCGCTTCTGAAAAACTGTTTTTT.

The gene calls are TRBV7-3 and TRBJ1-1, with 9 bases lining up with TRBD1. V dropped 3 bases and J dropped 7; count of bases not matched to a gene: 9. CDR3 length: 15 residues. The V gene's germline CDR1 is SGHTA and CDR2 FQGTGA. The CDR3 here is CASSLTGTGFNEAFF. DNA of the CDR3: TGTGCCAGCAGCTTGACCGGGACAGGGTTTAATGAAGCTTTCTTT.